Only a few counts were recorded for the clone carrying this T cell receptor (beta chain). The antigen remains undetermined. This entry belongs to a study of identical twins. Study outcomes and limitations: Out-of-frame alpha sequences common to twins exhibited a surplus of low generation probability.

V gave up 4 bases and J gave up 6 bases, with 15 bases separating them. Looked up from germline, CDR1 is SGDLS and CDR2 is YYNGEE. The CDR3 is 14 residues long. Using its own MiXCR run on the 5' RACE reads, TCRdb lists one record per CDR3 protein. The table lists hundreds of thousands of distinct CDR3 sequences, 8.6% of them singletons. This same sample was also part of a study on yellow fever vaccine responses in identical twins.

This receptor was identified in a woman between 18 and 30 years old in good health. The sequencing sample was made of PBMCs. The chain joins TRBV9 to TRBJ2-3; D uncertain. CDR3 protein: CASSSRADADTQYF. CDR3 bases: TGTGCCAGCAGCTCAAGGGCCGACGCTGATACGCAGTATTTT.